This T cell receptor beta chain is drawn from a study of blood T cell repertoires in COVID-19. Across the study: The samples span acute and convalescent COVID-19 from the United States, Italy and Spain. Sources were T cells, B-cell-depleted T cells, or PBMCs; the material itself was cDNA or gDNA.

The V and J ends lost 4 bases and 8 bases respectively, with 13 bases between them. The CDR3 has 13 residues. Germline values: CDR1 SGHNT, CDR2 YYREEE (reference sequence). As handled by the study authors: Nucleated cell number was recorded as an estimate derived from reference gene primer amplification. Clones were read by immunoSEQ multiplex PCR, and TCRdb kept only the in-frame ones, dropping some. V and J calls and clone size are those listed in that table; D and trimming were worked out from the DNA. Here the sample spans almost 50,000 clones, over 65% being singletons. The chain employs TRBV5-4 and TRBJ2-1; D is possibly TRBD1 (6 bases). The receptor's source is a woman in her sixties or seventies with acute or convalescent COVID-19. The sequencing input was peripheral blood. CDR3 nucleotide sequence: TGTGCCAGCAGCACCCCAGGGGCCGATGAGCAGTTCTTC. Residues: CASSTPGADEQFF.